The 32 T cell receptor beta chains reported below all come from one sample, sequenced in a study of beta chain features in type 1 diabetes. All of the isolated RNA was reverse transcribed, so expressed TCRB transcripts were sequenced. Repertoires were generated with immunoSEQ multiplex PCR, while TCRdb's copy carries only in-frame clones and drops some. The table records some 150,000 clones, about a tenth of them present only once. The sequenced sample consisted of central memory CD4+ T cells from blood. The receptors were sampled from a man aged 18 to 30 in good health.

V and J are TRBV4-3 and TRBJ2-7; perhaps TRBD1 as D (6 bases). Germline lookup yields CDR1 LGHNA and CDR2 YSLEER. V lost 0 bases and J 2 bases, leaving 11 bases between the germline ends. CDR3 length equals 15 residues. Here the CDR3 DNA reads TGCGCCAGCAGCCAAGATGACAGGTCAACCTACGAGCAGTACTTC. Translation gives CASSQDDRSTYEQYF.

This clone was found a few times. CDR3 in amino acids: CASSATGAGGNTIYF. In DNA form, the CDR3 reads TGTGCCAGCAGCGCGACAGGGGCCGGGGGAAACACCATATATTTT. The rearrangement links TRBV9 to TRBJ1-3, with 8 bases identical to TRBD1. This CDR3 spans 15 amino acids. Germline V gives CDR1 SGDLS, CDR2 YYNGEE. The junction had 6 bases not matched to a gene; V was cut back by 3 bases and J by 4 bases.

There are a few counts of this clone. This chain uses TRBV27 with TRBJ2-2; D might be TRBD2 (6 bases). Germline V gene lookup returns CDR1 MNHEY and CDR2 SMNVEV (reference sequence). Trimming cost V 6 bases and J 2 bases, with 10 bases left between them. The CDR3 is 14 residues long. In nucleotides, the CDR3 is TGTGCCAGCAGGGCGGGGTTAAACACCGGGGAGCTGTTTTTT. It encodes CASRAGLNTGELFF.

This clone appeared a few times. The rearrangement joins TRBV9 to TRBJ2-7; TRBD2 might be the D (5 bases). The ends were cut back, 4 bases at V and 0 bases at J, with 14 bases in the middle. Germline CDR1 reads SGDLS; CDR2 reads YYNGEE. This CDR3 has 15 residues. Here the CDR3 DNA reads TGTGCCAGCAGCCGGGGTGTCACTGGCTCCTACGAGCAGTACTTC. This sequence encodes CASSRGVTGSYEQYF.

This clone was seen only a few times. CDR3 residues: CASSFFQGSYEQYF. CDR3 nucleotides: TGTGCCAGCAGCTTCTTCCAGGGCTCCTACGAGCAGTACTTC. The rearrangement links TRBV7-9 to TRBJ2-7; a weak D match, TRBD1 (5 bases). Trimming took 3 bases from V and 0 from J, leaving 9 bases between them. This CDR3 contains 14 residues. Germline V lookup: CDR1 SEHNR, CDR2 FQNEAQ (reference sequence). Full variable domain (missing parts from reference TRBV7-9 and TRBJ2-7): DTGVSQNPRHKITKRGQNVTFRCDPISEHNRLYWYRQTLGQGPEFLTYFQNEAQLEKSRLLSDRFSAERPKGSFSTLEIQRTEQGDSAMYLCASSFFQGSYEQYFGPGTRLTVT.

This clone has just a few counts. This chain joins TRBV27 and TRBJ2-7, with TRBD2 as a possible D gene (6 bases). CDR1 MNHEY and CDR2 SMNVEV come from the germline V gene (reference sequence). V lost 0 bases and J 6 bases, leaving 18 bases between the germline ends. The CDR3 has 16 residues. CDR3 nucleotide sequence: TGTGCCAGCAGTTTATCTTTCGTCGGGGGATGGAGCGAGCAGTACTTC. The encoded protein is CASSLSFVGGWSEQYF.

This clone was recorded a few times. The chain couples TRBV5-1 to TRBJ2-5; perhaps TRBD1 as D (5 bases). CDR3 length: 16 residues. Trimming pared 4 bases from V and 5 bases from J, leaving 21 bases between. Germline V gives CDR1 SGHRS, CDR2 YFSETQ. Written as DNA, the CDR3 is TGCGCCAGCAGCGAGTTGGGGCAGGGCACGAGTGAGACCCAGTACTTC. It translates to CASSELGQGTSETQYF.

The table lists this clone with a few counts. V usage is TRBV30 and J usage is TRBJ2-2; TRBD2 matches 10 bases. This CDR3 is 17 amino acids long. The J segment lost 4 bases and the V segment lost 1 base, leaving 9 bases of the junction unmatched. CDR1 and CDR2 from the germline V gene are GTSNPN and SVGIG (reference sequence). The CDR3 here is CAWSAASGGTITGELFF. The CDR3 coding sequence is TGTGCCTGGAGTGCGGCTAGCGGGGGAACGATCACCGGGGAGCTGTTTTTT.

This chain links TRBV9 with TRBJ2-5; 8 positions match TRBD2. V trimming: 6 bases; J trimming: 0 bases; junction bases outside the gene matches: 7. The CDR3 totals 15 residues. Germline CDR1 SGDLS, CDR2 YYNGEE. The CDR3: CASTPSGQNQETQYF. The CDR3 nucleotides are TGTGCCAGCACCCCTAGCGGGCAGAACCAAGAGACCCAGTACTTC.

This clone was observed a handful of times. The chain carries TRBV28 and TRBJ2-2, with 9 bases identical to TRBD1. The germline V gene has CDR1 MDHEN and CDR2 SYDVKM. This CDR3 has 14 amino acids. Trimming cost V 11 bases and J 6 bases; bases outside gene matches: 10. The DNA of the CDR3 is TGTGCCGTACAGGGGGCGGAACGCTCCGGGGAGCTGTTTTTT. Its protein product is CAVQGAERSGELFF.

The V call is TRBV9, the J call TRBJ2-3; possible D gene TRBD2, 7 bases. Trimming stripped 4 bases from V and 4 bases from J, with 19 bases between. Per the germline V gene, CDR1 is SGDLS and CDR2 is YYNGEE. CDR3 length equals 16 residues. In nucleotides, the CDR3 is TGTGCCAGCAGCCCCCTCCAATGGGGGGGCCCAGATACGCAGTATTTT. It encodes CASSPLQWGGPDTQYF.

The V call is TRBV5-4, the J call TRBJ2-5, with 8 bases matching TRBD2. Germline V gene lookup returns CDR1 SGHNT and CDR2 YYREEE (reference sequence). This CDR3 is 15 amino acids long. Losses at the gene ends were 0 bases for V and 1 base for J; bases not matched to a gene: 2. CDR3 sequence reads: CASSLAGTSQETQYF. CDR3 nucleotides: TGTGCCAGCAGCTTGGCCGGGACTAGCCAAGAGACCCAGTACTTC.

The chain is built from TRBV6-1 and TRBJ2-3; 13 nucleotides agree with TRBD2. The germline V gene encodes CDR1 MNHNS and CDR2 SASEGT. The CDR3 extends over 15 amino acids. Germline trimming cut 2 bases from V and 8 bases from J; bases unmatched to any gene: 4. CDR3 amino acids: CASSETSGGAGTQYF. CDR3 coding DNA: TGTGCCAGCAGTGAAACTAGCGGGGGGGCCGGTACGCAGTATTTT.

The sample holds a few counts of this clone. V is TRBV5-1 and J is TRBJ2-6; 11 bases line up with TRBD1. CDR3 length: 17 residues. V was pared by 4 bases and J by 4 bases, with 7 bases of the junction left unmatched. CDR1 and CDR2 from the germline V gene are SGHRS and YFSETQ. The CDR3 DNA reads TGCGCCAGCAGCGTCGGGACAGGGGGGCTCGGGGCCAACGTCCTGACTTTC. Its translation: CASSVGTGGLGANVLTF.

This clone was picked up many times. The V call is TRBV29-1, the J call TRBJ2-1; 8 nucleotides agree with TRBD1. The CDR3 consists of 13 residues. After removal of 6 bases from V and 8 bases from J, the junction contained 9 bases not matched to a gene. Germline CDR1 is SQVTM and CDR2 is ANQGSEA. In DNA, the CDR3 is TGCAGCGTGGACAGGGTTGGTATGGATGAGCAGTTCTTC. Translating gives CSVDRVGMDEQFF.

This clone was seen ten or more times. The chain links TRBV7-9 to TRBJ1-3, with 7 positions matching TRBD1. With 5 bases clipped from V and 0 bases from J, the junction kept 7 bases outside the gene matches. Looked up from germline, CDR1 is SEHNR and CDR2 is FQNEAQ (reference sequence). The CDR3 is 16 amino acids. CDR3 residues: CASSALWTGSGNTIYF. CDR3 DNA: TGTGCCAGCAGCGCCCTTTGGACAGGCTCTGGAAACACCATATATTTT.

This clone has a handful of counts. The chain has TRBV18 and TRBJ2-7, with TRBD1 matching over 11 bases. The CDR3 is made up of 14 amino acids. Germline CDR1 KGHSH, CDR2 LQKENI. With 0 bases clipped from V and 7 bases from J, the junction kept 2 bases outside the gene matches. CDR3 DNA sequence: TGTGCCAGCTCACCACCGGGGACAGGGGGTGAGCAGTACTTC. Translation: CASSPPGTGGEQYF.

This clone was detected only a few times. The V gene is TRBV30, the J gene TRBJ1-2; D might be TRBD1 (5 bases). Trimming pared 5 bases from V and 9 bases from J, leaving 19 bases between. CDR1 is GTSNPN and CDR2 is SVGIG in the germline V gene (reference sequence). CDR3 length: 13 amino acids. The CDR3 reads CAWHDAGFSRYTF. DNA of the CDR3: TGTGCCTGGCACGACGCAGGGTTTAGCCGCTACACCTTC.

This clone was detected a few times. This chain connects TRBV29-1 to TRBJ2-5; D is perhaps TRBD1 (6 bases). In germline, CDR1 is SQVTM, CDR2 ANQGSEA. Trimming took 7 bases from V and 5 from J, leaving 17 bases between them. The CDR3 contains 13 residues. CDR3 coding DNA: TGCAGCGGGGGATACAGGGCAGTTGAGACCCAGTACTTC. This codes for CSGGYRAVETQYF.

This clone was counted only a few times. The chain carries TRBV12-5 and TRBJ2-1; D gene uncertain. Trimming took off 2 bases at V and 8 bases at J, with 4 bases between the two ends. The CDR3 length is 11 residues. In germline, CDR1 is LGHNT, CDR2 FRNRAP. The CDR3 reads CASGLSDEQFF. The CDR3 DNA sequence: TGTGCTAGTGGTTTGTCGGATGAGCAGTTCTTC.

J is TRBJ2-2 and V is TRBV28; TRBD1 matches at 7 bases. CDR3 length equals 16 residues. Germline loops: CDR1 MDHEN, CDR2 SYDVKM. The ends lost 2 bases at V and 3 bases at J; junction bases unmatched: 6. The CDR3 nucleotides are TGTGCCAGCAGTTTACTGGGACAGCAAGACACCGGGGAGCTGTTTTTT. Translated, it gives CASSLLGQQDTGELFF.

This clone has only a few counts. The DNA for the CDR3 is TGTGCCAGCAGTTTACAGGGGGGAGTGAATGAGCAGTTCTTC. As protein: CASSLQGGVNEQFF. The chain carries TRBV5-4 and TRBJ2-1, with 8 bases lining up with TRBD1. CDR1 is SGHNT and CDR2 is YYREEE in the germline V gene (reference sequence). Trimming removed 5 bases from V and 7 bases from J; junction bases left unmatched: 8. This CDR3 has 14 amino acids.

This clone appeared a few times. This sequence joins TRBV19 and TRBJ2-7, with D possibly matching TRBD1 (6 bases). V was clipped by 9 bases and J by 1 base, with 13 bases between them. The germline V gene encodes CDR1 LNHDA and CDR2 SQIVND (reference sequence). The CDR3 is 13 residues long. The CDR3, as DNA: TGTGCCAGAGAGGGGGACATTTCCTACGAGCAGTACTTC. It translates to CAREGDISYEQYF.

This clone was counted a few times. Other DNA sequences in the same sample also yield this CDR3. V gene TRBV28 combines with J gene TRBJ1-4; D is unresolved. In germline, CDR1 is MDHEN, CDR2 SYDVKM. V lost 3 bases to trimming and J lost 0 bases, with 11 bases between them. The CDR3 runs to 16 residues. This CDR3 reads CASSFPRRATNEKLFF. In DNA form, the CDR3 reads TGTGCCAGCAGTTTTCCCAGGCGTGCAACTAATGAAAAACTGTTTTTT.

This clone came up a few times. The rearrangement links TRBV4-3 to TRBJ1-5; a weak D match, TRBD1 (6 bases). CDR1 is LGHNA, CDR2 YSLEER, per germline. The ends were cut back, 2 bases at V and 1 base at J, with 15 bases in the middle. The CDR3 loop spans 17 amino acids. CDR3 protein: CASSQYVAGESNQPQHF. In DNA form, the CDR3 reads TGCGCCAGCAGCCAATACGTTGCAGGGGAAAGCAATCAGCCCCAGCATTTT.

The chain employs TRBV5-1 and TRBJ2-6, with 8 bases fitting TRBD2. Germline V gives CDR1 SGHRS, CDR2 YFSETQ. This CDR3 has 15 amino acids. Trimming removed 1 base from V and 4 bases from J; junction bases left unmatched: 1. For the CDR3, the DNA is TGCGCCAGCAGCTTGCGGGGGGGAGGGGCCAACGTCCTGACTTTC. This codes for CASSLRGGGANVLTF.

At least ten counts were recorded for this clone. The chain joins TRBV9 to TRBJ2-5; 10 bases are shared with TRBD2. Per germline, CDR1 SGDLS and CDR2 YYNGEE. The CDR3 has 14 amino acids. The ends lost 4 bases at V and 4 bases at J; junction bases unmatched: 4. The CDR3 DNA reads TGTGCCAGCAGCACTGGACTAGCGGCAGAGACCCAGTACTTC. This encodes CASSTGLAAETQYF.

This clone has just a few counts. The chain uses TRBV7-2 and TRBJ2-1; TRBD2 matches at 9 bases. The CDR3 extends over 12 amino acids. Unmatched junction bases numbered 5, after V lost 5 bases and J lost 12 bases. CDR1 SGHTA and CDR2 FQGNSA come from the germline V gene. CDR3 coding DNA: TGTGCCAGCAGCCGACTTAGCGGGGGGCAGTTCTTC. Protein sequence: CASSRLSGGQFF.

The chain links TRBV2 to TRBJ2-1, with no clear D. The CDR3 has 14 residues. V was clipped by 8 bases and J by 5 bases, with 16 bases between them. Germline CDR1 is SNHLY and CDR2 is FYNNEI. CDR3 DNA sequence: TGTGCCAGCGGGTTAGAGGTGGGTCACAATGAGCAGTTCTTC. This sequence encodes CASGLEVGHNEQFF.

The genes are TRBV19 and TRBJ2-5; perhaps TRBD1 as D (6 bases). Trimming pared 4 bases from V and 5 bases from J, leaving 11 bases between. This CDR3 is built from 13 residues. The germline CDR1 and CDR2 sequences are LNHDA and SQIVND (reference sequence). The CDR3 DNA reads TGTGCCAGTAGTAATCAGGGGTCGGAGACCCAGTACTTC. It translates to CASSNQGSETQYF.

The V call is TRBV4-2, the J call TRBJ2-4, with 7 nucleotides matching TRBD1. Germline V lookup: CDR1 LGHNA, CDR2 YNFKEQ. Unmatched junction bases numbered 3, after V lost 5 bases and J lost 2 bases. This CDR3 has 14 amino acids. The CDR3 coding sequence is TGTGCCAGCAGCTTACAGGGGACCAAAAACATTCAGTACTTC. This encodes CASSLQGTKNIQYF.

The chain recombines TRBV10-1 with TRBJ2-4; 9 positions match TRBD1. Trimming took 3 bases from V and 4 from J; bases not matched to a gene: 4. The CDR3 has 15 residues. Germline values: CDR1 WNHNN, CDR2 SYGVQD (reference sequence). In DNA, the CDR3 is TGCGCCAGCAGTGATATAGGACAGGGGAAAAACATTCAGTACTTC. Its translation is CASSDIGQGKNIQYF.